This section outlines one T cell receptor (beta chain) sequence together with its context. The target antigen is unknown. This CDR3 has 14 amino acids. The germline gives CDR1 WSHSY, CDR2 SAAADI. Germline trimming cut 3 bases from V and 4 bases from J; bases unmatched to any gene: 5. During its preparation, the TCRbeta library received unique molecular identifiers. TCRdb redid the calling of the PCR reads with MiXCR, one entry per CDR3 protein. The sample carries about 70,000 distinct CDR3 sequences, about a tenth recorded once. The entry originates in a study of T-cell reconstitution after alpha-beta-depleted transplantation in children. Notes on the study in general: The origin of alpha-beta T cells about two months after transplant was reportedly several hundred expanded graft clones. Newly produced T cells mostly accounted for T-cell counts and diversity one year post-transplant. There were some patients whose high TCRbeta diversity at day 60 came from surviving recipient T cells and thymic progenitors.

This clonotype was sampled from a boy aged 5 to 17 with acute myeloid leukemia, due to receive a stem cell transplant. This specimen was PBMCs, taken before TCRalphabeta/CD19-depleted stem cell transplant. The genes are TRBV10-2 and TRBJ2-5; TRBD1 agrees at 7 bases. The CDR3 sequence: CASSEGTVVETQYF. CDR3 nucleotide sequence: TGCGCCAGCAGTGAAGGGACAGTTGTAGAGACCCAGTACTTC.